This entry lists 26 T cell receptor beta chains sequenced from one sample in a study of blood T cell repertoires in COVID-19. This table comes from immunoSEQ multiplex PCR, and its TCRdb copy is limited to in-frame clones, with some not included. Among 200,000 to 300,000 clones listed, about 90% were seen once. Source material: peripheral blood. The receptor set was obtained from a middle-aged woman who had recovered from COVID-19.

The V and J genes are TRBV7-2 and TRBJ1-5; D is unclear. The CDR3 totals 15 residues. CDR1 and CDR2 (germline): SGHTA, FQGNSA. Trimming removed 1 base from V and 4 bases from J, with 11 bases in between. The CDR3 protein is CASSLVAGLNQPQHF. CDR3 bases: TGTGCCAGCAGCTTAGTGGCAGGACTTAATCAGCCCCAGCATTTT.

CDR3 nucleotide sequence: TGCAGTGCTAGTGAAACTAGTTTTAATTGCACCTTC. This encodes CSASETSFNCTF. This chain connects TRBV20-1 to TRBJ1-2; no definite D call. The germline CDR1 and CDR2 sequences are DFQATT and SNEGSKA (reference sequence). CDR3 size: 12 residues. Trimming pared 3 bases from V and 13 bases from J, leaving 18 bases between.

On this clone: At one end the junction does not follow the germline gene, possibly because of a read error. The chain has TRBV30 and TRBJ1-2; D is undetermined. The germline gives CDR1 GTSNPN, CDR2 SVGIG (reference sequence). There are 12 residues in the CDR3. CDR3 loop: CASLESGGGYGF. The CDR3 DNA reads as TGTGCCTCCTTAGAATCCGGTGGAGGCTACGGCTTC.

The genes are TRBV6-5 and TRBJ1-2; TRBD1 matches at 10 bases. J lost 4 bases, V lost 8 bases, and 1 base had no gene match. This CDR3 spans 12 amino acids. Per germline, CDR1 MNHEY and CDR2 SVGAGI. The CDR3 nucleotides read TGTGCCAGCCGGGACAGGGGCTATGGCTACACCTTC. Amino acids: CASRDRGYGYTF.

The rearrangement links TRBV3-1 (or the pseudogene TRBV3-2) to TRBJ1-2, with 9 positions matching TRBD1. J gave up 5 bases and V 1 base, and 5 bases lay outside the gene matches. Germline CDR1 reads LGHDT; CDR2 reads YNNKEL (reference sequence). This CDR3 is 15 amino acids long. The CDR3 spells CASSQVQGARYGYTF. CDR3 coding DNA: TGTGCCAGCAGCCAAGTACAGGGGGCAAGGTATGGCTACACCTTC.

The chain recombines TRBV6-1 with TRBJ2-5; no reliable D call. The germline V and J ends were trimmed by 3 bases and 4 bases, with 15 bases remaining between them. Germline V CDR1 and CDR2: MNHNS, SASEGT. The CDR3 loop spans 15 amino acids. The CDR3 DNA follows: TGTGCCAGCAGTGACGGTGATCCCCCCCCAGAGACCCAGTACTTC. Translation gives CASSDGDPPPETQYF.

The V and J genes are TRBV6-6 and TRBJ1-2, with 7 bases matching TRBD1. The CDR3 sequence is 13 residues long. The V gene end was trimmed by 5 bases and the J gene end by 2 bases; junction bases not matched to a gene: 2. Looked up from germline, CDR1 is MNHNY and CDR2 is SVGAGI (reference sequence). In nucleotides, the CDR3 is TGTGCCAGCAGTGTGGGACAGAACTATGGCTACACCTTC. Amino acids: CASSVGQNYGYTF.

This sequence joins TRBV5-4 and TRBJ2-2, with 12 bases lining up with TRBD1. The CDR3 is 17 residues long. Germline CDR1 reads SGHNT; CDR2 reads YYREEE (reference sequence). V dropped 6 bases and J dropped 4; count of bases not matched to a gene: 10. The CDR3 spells CASTPLPGQGATGELFF. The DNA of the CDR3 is TGTGCCAGCACACCACTCCCGGGACAGGGGGCCACCGGGGAGCTGTTTTTT.

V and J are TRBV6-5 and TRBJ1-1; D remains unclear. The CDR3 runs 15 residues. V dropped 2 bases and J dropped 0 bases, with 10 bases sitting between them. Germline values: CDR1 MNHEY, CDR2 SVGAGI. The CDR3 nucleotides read TGTGCCAGCAGTTACCTAGCGGGCTTGAACACTGAAGCTTTCTTT. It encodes CASSYLAGLNTEAFF.

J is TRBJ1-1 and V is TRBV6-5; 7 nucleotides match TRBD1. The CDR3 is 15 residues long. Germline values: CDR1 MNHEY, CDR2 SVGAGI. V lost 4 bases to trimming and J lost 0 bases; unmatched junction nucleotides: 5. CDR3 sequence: CASSFQTGLNTEAFF. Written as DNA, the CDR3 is TGTGCCAGCAGTTTCCAGACAGGGCTGAACACTGAAGCTTTCTTT.

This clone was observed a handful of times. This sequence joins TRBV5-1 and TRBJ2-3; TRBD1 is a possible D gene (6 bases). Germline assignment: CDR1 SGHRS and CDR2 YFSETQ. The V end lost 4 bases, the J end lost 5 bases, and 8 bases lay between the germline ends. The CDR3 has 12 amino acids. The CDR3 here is CASSAQGDTQYF. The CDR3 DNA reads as TGCGCCAGCAGCGCACAGGGAGATACGCAGTATTTT.

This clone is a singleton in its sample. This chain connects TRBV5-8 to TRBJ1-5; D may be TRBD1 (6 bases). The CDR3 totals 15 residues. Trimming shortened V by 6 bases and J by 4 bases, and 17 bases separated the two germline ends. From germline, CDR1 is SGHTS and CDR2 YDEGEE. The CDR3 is CASTNPGQGNQPQHF. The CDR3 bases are TGTGCCAGCACTAACCCGGGGCAGGGGAATCAGCCCCAGCATTTT.

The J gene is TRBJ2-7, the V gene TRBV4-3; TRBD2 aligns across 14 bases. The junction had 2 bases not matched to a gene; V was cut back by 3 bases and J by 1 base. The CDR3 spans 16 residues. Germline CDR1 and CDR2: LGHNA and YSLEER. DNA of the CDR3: TGCGCCAGCAGCCATGGGACTAGCGGGGGTTCCTACGAGCAGTACTTC. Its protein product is CASSHGTSGGSYEQYF.

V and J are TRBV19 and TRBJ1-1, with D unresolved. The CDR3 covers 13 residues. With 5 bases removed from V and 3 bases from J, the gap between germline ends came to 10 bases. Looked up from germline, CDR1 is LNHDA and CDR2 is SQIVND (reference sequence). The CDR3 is CASSEERDTEAFF. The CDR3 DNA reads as TGTGCCAGTAGTGAAGAGAGGGACACTGAAGCTTTCTTT. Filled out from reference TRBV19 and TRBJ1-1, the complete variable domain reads DGGITQSPKYLFRKEGQNVTLSCEQNLNHDAMYWYRQDPGQGLRLIYYSQIVNDFQKGDIAEGYSVSREKKESFPLTVTSAQKNPTAFYLCASSEERDTEAFFGQGTRLTVV.

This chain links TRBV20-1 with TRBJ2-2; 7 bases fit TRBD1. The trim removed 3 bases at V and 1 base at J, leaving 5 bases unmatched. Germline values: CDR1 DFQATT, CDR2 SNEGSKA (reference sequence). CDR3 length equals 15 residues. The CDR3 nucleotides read TGCAGTGCTAGTACAGGGGCAAGGAACACCGGGGAGCTGTTTTTT. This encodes CSASTGARNTGELFF.

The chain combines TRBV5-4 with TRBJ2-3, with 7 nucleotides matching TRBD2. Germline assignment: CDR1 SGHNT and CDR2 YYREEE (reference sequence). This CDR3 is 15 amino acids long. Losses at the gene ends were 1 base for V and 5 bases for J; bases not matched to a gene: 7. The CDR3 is CASSLMGGSEDTQYF. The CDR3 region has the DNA TGTGCCAGCAGCTTGATGGGGGGGTCCGAAGATACGCAGTATTTT.

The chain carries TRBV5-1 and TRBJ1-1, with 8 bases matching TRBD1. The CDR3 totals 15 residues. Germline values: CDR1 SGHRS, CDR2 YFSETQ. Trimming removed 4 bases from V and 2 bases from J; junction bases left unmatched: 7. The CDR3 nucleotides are TGCGCCAGCAGCCACCGACAGGGGATAAACACTGAAGCTTTCTTT. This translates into CASSHRQGINTEAFF. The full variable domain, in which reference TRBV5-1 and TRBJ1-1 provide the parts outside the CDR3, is KAGVTQTPRYLIKTRGQQVTLSCSPISGHRSVSWYQQTPGQGLQFLFEYFSETQRNKGNFPGRFSGRQFSNSRSEMNVSTLELGDSALYLCASSHRQGINTEAFFGQGTRLTVV.

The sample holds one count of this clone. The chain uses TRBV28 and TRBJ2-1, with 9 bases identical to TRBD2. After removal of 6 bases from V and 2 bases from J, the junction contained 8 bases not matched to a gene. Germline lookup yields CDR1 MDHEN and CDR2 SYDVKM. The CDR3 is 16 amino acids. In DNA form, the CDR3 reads TGTGCCAGCAGCACGATAGCGGGGGCACCCTACAATGAGCAGTTCTTC. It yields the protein CASSTIAGAPYNEQFF. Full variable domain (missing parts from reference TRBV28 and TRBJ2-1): DVKVTQSSRYLVKRTGEKVFLECVQDMDHENMFWYRQDPGLGLRLIYFSYDVKMKEKGDIPEGYSVSREKKERFSLILESASTNQTSMYLCASSTIAGAPYNEQFFGPGTRLTVL.

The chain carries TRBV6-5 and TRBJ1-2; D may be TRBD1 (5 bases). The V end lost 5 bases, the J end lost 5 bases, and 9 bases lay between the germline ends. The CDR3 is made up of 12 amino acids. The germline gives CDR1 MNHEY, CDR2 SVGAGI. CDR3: CASSNQGYGYTF. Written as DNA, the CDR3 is TGTGCCAGCAGTAACCAGGGTTATGGCTACACCTTC.

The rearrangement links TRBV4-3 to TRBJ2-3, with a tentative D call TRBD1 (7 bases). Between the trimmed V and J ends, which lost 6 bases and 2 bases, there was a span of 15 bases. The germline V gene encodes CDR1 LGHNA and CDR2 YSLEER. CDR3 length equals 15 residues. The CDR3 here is CASRHRGLDTDTQYF. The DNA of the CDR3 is TGCGCCAGCAGACACAGGGGACTCGACACAGATACGCAGTATTTT.

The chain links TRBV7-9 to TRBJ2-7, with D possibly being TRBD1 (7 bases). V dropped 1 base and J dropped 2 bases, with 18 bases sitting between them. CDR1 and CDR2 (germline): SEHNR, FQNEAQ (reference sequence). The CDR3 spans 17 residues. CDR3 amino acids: CASSLVARGGGAYEQYF. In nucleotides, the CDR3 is TGTGCCAGCAGCTTAGTGGCAAGAGGGGGCGGGGCCTACGAGCAGTACTTC.

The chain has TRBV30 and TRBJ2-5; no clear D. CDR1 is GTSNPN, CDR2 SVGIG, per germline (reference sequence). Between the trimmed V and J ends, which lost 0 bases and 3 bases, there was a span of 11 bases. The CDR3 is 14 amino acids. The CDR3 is CAWSVKTVEETQYF. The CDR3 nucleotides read TGTGCCTGGAGTGTAAAAACAGTTGAAGAGACCCAGTACTTC.

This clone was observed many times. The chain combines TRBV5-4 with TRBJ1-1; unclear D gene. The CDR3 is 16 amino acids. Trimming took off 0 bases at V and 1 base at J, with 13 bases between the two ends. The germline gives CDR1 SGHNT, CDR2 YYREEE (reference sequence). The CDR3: CASSLGHRGWNTEAFF. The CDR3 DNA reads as TGTGCCAGCAGCTTGGGCCACCGGGGATGGAACACTGAAGCTTTCTTT. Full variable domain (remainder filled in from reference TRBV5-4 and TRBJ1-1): ETGVTQSPTHLIKTRGQQVTLRCSSQSGHNTVSWYQQALGQGPQFIFQYYREEENGRGNFPPRFSGLQFPNYSSELNVNALELDDSALYLCASSLGHRGWNTEAFFGQGTRLTVV.

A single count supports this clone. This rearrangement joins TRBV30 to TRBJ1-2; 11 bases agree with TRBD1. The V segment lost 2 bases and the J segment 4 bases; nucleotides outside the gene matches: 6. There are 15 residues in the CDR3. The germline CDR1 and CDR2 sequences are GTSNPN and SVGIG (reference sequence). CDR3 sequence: CAWSRGTGGFYGYTF. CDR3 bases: TGTGCCTGGAGTCGGGGGACAGGGGGTTTCTATGGCTACACCTTC.

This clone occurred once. CDR3 sequence: CASRKQGSGNTIYF. The DNA of the CDR3 is TGCGCCAGCAGGAAACAGGGGTCTGGAAACACCATATATTTT. This chain uses TRBV5-1 with TRBJ1-3, with 7 positions matching TRBD1. The CDR3 extends over 14 amino acids. CDR1 and CDR2 from the germline V gene are SGHRS and YFSETQ. The J segment lost 1 base and the V segment lost 5 bases, leaving 3 bases of the junction unmatched.

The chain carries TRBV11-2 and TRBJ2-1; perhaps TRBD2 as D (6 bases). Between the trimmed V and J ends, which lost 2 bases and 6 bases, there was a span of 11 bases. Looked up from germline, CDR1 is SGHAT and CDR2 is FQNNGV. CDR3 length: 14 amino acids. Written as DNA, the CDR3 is TGTGCCAGCAGCTTACGTCGGGGGAGCAATGAGCAGTTCTTC. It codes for CASSLRRGSNEQFF.